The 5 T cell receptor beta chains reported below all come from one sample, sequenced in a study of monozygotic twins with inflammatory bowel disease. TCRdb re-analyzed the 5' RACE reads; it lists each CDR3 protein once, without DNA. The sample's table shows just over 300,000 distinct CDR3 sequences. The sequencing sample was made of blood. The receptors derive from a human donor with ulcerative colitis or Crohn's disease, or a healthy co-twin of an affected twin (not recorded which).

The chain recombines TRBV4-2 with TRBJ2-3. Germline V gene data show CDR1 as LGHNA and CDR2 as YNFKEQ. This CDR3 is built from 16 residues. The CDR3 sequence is CASSQDGGISTDTQYF.

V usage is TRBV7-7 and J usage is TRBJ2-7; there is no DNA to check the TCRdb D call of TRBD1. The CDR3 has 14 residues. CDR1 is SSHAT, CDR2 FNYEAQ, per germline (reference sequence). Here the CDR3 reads CASSLGDRDYEQYF.

The CDR3 sequence is CASSDLGGTAGVRNEQFF. The chain recombines TRBV10-1 with TRBJ2-1; TCRdb designates TRBD2, a call that cannot be tested without DNA. The CDR3 contains 18 residues. Germline V gene data show CDR1 as WNHNN and CDR2 as SYGVQD (reference sequence).

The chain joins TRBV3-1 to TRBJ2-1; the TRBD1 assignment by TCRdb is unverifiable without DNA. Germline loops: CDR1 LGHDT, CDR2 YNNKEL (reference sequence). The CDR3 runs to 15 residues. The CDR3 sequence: CASFGTGTSYNEQFF.

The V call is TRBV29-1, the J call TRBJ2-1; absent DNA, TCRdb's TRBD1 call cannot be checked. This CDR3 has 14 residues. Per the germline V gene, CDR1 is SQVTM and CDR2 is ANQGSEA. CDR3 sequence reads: CSVGGTWRLNEQFF.